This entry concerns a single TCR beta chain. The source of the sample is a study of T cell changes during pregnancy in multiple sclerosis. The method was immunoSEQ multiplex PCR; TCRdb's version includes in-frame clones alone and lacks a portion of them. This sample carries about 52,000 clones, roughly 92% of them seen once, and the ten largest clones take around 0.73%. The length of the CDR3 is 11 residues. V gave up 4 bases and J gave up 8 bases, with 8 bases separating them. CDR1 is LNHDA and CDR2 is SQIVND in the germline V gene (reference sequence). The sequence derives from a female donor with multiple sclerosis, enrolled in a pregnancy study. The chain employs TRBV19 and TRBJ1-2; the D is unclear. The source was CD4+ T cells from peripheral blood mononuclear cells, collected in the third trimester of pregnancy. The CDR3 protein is CASSTQRGYTF. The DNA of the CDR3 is TGTGCCAGTAGTACCCAGAGGGGCTACACCTTC.